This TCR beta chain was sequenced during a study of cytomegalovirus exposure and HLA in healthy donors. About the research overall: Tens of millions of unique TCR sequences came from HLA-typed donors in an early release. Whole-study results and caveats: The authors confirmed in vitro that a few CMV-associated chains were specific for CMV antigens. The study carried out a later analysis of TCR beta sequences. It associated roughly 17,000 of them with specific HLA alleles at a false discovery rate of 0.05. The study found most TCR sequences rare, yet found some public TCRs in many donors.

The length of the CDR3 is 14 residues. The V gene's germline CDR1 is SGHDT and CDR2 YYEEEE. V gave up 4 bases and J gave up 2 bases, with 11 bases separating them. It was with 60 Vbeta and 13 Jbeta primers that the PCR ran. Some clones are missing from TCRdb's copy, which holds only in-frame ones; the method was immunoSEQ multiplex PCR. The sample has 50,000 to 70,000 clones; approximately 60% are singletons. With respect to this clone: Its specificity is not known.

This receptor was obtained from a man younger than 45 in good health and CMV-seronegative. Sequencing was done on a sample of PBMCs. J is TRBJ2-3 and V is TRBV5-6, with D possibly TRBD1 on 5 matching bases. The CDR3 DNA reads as TGTGCCAGCAGCGGGGCGACAGTCACAGATACGCAGTATTTT. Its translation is CASSGATVTDTQYF.